This T cell receptor (beta chain) was observed in a study of response to subunit inactivated influenza vaccine. Study-wide results and caveats: After each seasonal influenza vaccination, few new T cells are recruited, the authors suggested.

TCRdb re-analysed the RT-PCR reads in MiXCR, keeping a single row per CDR3 protein. The sample consists of over 800,000 distinct CDR3 sequences, 21% of them appearing once. CDR3 length: 17 amino acids. Germline loops: CDR1 SGHTA, CDR2 FQGNSA. Trimming shortened V by 1 base and J by 2 bases, and 18 bases separated the two germline ends. This clonotype turned up a few times. Its cognate antigen is unknown. This receptor was identified in a man in his fifties who received an inactivated influenza vaccine. This material consisted of PBMCs from blood, taken about 5 days after vaccination. The chain joins TRBV7-2 to TRBJ2-7, with TRBD1 as a possible D gene (6 bases). The CDR3 sequence is CASSLVGQGSSAYEQYF. The CDR3 DNA sequence: TGTGCCAGCAGCTTAGTAGGGCAGGGGAGTAGCGCCTACGAGCAGTACTTC. Using reference TRBV7-2 and TRBJ2-7 for the parts outside the CDR3, the full variable domain is GAGVSQSPSNKVTEKGKDVELRCDPISGHTALYWYRQSLGQGLEFLIYFQGNSAPDKSGLPSDRFSAERTGGSVSTLTIQRTQQEDSAVYLCASSLVGQGSSAYEQYFGPGTRLTVT.